This T cell receptor (beta chain) was recovered during a study of blood T cell repertoires in COVID-19. Study details: Samples representing acute and convalescent COVID-19 were sourced from the United States, Italy and Spain. In each case, the material was cDNA or gDNA derived from T cells, B-cell-depleted T cells, or PBMCs.

The ends were cut back, 1 base at V and 5 bases at J, with 6 bases in the middle. The germline V gene has CDR1 SGHDT and CDR2 YYEEEE. This CDR3 spans 12 amino acids. In the authors' workflow: Reference gene primer amplification yielded estimated nucleated cell counts. Repertoires were generated with immunoSEQ multiplex PCR, while TCRdb's copy carries only in-frame clones and drops some. That table furnishes V, J and clone size, whereas the DNA furnished D and trimming. The sample holds some 400,000 clones, around 90% seen once. This receptor was obtained from a man in his late teens or twenties with active or convalescent COVID-19. This rearrangement joins TRBV5-6 to TRBJ2-5; D unclear. Sequenced sample: peripheral blood. The CDR3 here is CASSLIMETQYF. In DNA form, the CDR3 reads TGTGCCAGCAGCTTGATTATGGAGACCCAGTACTTC.